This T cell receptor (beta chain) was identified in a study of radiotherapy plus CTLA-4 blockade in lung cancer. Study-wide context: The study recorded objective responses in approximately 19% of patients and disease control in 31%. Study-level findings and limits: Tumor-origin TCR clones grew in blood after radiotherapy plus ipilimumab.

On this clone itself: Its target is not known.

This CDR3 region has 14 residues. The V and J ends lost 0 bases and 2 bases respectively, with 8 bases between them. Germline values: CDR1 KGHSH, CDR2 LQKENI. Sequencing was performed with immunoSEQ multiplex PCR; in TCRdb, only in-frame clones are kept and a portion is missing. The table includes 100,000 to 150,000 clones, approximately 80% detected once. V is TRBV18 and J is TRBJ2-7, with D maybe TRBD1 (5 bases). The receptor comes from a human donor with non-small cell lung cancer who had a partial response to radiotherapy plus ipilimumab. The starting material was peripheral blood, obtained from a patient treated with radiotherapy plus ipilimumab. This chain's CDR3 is CASSPPGLAYEQYF. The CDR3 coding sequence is TGTGCCAGCTCACCACCGGGGCTAGCCTACGAGCAGTACTTC. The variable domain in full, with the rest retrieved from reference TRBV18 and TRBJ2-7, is NAGVMQNPRHLVRRRGQEARLRCSPMKGHSHVYWYRQLPEEGLKFMVYLQKENIIDESGMPKERFSAEFPKEGPSILRIQQVVRGDSAAYFCASSPPGLAYEQYFGPGTRLTVT.